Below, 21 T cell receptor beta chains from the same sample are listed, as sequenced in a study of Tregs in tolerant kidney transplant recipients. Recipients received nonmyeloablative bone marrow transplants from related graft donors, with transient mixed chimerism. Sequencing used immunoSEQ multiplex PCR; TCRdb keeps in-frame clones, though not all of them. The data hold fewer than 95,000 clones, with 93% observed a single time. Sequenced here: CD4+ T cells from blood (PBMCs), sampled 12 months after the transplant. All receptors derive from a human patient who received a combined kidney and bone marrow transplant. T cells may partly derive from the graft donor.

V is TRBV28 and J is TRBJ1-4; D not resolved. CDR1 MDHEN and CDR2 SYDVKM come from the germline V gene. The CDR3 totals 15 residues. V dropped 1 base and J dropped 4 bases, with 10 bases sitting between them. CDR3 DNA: TGTGCCAGCAGTTTATTCTTGCGGCTTAATGAAAAACTGTTTTTT. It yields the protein CASSLFLRLNEKLFF.

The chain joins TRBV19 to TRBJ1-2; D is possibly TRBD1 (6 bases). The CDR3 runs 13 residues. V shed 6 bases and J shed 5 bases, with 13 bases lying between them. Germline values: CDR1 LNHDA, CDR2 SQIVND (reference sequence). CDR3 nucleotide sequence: TGTGCCAGTAGAAGAGAACAGGGTTATGGCTACACCTTC. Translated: CASRREQGYGYTF.

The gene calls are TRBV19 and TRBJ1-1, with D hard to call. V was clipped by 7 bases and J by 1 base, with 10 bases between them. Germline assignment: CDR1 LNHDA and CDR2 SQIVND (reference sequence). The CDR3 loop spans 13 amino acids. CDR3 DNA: TGTGCCAGTAAGCGGCAGACGAACACTGAAGCTTTCTTT. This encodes CASKRQTNTEAFF.

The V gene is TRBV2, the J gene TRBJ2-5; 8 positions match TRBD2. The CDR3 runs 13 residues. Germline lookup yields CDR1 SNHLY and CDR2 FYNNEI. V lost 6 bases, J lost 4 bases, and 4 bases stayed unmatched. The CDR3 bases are TGTGCCAGCAGAATAGCGGGGAGAGAGACCCAGTACTTC. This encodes CASRIAGRETQYF.

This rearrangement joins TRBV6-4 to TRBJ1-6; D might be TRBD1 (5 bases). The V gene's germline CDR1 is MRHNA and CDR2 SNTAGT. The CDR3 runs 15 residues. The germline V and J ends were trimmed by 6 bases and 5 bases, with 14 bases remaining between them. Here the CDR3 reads CASREDSRNNSPLHF. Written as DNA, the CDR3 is TGTGCCAGCAGGGAAGACAGCCGGAATAATTCACCCCTCCACTTT.

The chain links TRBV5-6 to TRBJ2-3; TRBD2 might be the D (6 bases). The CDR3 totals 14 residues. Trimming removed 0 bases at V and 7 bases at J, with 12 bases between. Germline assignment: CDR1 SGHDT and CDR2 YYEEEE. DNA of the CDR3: TGTGCCAGCAGCTTGGGACTAGGATCGAATACGCAGTATTTT. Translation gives CASSLGLGSNTQYF.

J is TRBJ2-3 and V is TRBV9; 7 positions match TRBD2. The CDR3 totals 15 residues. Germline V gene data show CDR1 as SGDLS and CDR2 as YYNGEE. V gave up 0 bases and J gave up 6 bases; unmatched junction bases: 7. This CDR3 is CASSVGGGGPDTQYF. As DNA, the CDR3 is TGTGCCAGCAGCGTAGGTGGCGGGGGACCCGATACGCAGTATTTT.

The CDR3: CASSRQGQEGYTF. For the CDR3, the DNA is TGTGCCAGCAGCCGACAGGGACAAGAAGGCTACACCTTC. The rearrangement links TRBV6-5 to TRBJ1-2; 7 bases align to TRBD1. This CDR3 contains 13 residues. The trim removed 6 bases at V and 8 bases at J, leaving 9 bases unmatched. Per germline, CDR1 MNHEY and CDR2 SVGAGI.

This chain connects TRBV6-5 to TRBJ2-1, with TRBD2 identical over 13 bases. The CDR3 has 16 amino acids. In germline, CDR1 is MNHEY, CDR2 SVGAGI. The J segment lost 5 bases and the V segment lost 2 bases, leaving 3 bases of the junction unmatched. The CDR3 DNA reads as TGTGCCAGCAGTTACAGTGGACTAGCGGGGGACAATGAGCAGTTCTTC. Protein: CASSYSGLAGDNEQFF.

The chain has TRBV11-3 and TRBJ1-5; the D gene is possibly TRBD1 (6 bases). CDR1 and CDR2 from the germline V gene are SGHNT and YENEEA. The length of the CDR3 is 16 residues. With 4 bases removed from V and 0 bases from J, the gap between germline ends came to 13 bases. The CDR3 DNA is TGTGCCAGCAGCTCTGGACAGCGGAATAGCAATCAGCCCCAGCATTTT. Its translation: CASSSGQRNSNQPQHF.

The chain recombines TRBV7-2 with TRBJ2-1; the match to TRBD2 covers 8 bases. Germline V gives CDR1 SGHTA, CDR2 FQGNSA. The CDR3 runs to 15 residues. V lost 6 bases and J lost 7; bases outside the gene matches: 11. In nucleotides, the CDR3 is TGTGCCAGCAGATCGCAAACTGGGACTAGTAATGAGCAGTTCTTC. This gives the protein CASRSQTGTSNEQFF.

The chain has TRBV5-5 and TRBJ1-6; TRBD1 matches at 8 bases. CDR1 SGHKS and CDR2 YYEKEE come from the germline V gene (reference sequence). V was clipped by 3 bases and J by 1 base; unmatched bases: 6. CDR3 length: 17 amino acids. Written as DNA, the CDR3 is TGTGCCAGCAGCTCCCAGCAGGGGGCGTCCTATAATTCACCCCTCCACTTT. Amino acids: CASSSQQGASYNSPLHF.

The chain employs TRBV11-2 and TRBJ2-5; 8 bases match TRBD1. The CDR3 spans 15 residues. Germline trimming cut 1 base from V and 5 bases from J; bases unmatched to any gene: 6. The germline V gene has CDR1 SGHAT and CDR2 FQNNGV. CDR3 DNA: TGTGCCAGCAGCTTAGCTAGGACAGGGATGGAGACCCAGTACTTC. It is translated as CASSLARTGMETQYF.

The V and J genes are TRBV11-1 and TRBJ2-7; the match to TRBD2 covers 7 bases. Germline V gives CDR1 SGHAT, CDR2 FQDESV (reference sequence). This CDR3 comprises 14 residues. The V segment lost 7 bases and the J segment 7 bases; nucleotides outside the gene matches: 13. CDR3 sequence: CASKREGLRNEQYF. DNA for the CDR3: TGTGCCAGCAAGAGGGAGGGACTCCGGAATGAGCAGTACTTC.

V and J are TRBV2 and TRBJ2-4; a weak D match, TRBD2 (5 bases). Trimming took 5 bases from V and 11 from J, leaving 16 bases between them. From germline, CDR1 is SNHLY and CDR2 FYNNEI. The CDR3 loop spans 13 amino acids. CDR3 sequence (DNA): TGTGCCAGCAGTTTGTCTAGCAACACTTTTCAGTACTTC. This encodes CASSLSSNTFQYF. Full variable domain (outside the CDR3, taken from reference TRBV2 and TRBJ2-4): EPEVTQTPSHQVTQMGQEVILRCVPISNHLYFYWYRQILGQKVEFLVSFYNNEISEKSEIFDDQFSVERPDGSNFTLKIRSTKLEDSAMYFCASSLSSNTFQYFGAGTRLSVL.

The CDR3 loop reads CASSERDRARRNYGYTF. The DNA for the CDR3 is TGTGCCAGCAGTGAGAGGGACAGGGCCAGGAGAAACTATGGCTACACCTTC. The V gene is TRBV6-1, the J gene TRBJ1-2; 9 nucleotides match TRBD1. CDR1 MNHNS and CDR2 SASEGT come from the germline V gene. Trimming removed 3 bases from V and 2 bases from J; junction bases left unmatched: 10. CDR3 length: 17 amino acids.

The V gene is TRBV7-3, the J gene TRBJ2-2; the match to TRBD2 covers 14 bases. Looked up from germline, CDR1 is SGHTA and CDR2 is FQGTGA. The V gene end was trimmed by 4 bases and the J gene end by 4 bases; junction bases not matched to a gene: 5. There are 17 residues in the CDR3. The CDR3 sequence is CASSSTTSGRGTGELFF. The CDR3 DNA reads TGTGCCAGCAGCTCCACGACTAGCGGGAGGGGCACCGGGGAGCTGTTTTTT. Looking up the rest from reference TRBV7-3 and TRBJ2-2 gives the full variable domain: GAGVSQTPSNKVTEKGKYVELRCDPISGHTALYWYRQSLGQGPEFLIYFQGTGAADDSGLPNDRFFAVRPEGSVSTLKIQRTERGDSAVYLCASSSTTSGRGTGELFFGEGSRLTVL.

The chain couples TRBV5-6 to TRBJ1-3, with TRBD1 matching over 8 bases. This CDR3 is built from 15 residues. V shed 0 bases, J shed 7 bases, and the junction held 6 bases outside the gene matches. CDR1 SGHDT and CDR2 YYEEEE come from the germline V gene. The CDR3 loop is CASSLVDRARNTIYF. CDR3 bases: TGTGCCAGCAGCTTGGTGGACAGGGCAAGGAACACCATATATTTT. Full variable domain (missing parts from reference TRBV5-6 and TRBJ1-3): DAGVTQSPTHLIKTRGQQVTLRCSPKSGHDTVSWYQQALGQGPQFIFQYYEEEERQRGNFPDRFSGHQFPNYSSELNVNALLLGDSALYLCASSLVDRARNTIYFGEGSWLTVV.

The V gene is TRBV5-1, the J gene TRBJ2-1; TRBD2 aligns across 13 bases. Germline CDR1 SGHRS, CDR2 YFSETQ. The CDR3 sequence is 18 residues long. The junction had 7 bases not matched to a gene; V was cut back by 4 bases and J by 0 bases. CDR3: CASSTGLAGSSSYNEQFF. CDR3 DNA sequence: TGCGCCAGCAGCACGGGACTAGCGGGGAGTAGCTCCTACAATGAGCAGTTCTTC.

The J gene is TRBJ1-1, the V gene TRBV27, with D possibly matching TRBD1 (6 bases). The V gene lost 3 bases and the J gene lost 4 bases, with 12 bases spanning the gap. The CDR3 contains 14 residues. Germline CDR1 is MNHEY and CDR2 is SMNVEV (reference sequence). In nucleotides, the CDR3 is TGTGCCAGCAGTTTCTATCCAGGGGCCACTGAAGCTTTCTTT. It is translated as CASSFYPGATEAFF.

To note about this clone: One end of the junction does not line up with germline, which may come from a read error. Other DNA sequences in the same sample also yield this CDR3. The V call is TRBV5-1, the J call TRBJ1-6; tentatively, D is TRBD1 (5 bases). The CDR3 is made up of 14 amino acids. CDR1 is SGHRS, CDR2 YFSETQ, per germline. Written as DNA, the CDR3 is TGCGCCAGCAGCTTGGAGGGGTATAATTCCCCCCTCCACTTT. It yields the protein CASSLEGYNSPLHF.